What follows describes a single TCR beta chain. The antigen is not known. Time point defined: recipient sample about 28 days before transplant, after cytoreduction. The data stem from a study of T cell clonotyping in hematopoietic cell transplantation. Here immunoSEQ multiplex PCR was the method, and the copy in TCRdb shows in-frame clones only, minus some. The repertoire has some 76,000 clones, about 95% of them found once; the top ten carry 1.5% to 2%. Study-level results: Recipient TCR diversity dropped after transplant; expanded clonotypes rose from day 30 to 180.

This TCR derives from a woman between 45 and 60 years old with acute myeloid leukemia. Some clones in this sample may be carry-over from other donors' samples. This specimen was peripheral blood mononuclear cells, taken before stem cell transplant.

The DNA of the CDR3 is TGCGCCAGCAGTGAGGAATTACAGCCCCAGCATTTT. It translates to CASSEELQPQHF. This chain links TRBV10-2 with TRBJ1-5; D gene unclear. The CDR3 has 12 residues. Germline V lookup: CDR1 WSHSY, CDR2 SAAADI. The V gene lost 2 bases and the J gene lost 7 bases, with 6 bases spanning the gap.